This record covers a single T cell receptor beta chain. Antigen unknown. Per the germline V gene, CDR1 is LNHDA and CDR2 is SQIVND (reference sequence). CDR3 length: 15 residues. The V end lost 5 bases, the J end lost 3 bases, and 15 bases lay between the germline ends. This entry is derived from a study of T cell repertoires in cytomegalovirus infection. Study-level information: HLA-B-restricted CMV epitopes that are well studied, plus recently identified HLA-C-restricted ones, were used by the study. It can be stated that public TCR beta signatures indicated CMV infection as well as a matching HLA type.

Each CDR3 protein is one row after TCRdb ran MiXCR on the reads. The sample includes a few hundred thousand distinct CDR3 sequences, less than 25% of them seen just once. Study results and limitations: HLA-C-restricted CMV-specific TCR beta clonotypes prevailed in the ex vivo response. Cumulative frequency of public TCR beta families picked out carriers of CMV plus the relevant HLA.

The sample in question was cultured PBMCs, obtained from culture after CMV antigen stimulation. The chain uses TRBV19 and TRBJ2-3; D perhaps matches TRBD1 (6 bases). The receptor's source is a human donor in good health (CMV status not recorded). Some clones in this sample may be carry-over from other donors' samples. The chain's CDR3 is CASSLGTRQTDTQYF. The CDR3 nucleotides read TGTGCCAGTAGTCTCGGGACACGTCAGACAGATACGCAGTATTTT.